This TCR beta chain stems from a study of Ad26.COV2.S vaccination and SARS-CoV-2 variants. This CDR3 is built from 18 residues. Germline V gene lookup returns CDR1 SNHLY and CDR2 FYNNEI. V was clipped by 5 bases and J by 4 bases; unmatched bases: 9. To note about this clone: What it binds is unknown.

General study results and limits: The study found higher spike-specific TCR breadth in vaccine than placebo recipients. It is possible that the TCR breadth and depth analyses underestimated the total T cell responses.

This table comes from immunoSEQ multiplex PCR, and its TCRdb copy is limited to in-frame clones, with some not included. The sample lists about 350,000 clones; 92% were seen once. The starting material was peripheral blood, obtained after recovery from COVID-19. This chain joins TRBV2 and TRBJ2-3, with 16 bases fitting TRBD2. The source of this sequence is a human donor who had recovered from COVID-19. The CDR3 is CASSRGTSGGAVADTQYF. The DNA for the CDR3 is TGTGCCAGCAGTAGAGGGACTAGCGGGGGGGCCGTCGCAGATACGCAGTATTTT.